The sequence of this T cell receptor (beta chain) was determined in a study of blood T cell repertoires in COVID-19. Study information: COVID-19 samples from acute and convalescent phases originated in the United States, Italy and Spain. PBMCs, B-cell-depleted T cells, or T cells were the source of the cDNA or gDNA that made up the material.

This CDR3 is built from 17 residues. Germline V gives CDR1 KGHSH, CDR2 LQKENI. With V trimmed by 6 bases and J by 8 bases, 16 bases remained unmatched. Methods used by the authors: Using reference gene primer amplification, nucleated cell counts were estimated. Some clones are missing from TCRdb's copy, which holds only in-frame ones; the method was immunoSEQ multiplex PCR. V, J and clone size are those of that table, while D and trimming were read from the DNA. The table lists 80,000 to 100,000 clones, about 90% of them singletons. Sequencing was performed on peripheral blood. J is TRBJ1-2 and V is TRBV18, with 12 bases aligning to TRBD1. The sequence derives from a human donor with active COVID-19. The donor label of this sample is uncertain. The CDR3 DNA is TGTGCCAGCTCTTCACCGGGACAGGGGGCGCCCCTCGGGGGCTACACCTTC. Its protein is CASSSPGQGAPLGGYTF. Looking up the rest from reference TRBV18 and TRBJ1-2 gives the full variable domain: NAGVMQNPRHLVRRRGQEARLRCSPMKGHSHVYWYRQLPEEGLKFMVYLQKENIIDESGMPKERFSAEFPKEGPSILRIQQVVRGDSAAYFCASSSPGQGAPLGGYTFGSGTRLTVV.